These 9 T cell receptor beta chains were sequenced from one sample in a study of blood T cell repertoires in COVID-19. Only in-frame clones appear in the TCRdb table, and some are missing; sequencing was by immunoSEQ multiplex PCR. Here the sample spans some 260,000 clones, 65% to 90% being singletons. The sample was peripheral blood. All receptors derive from a woman of 80 years or more with active or convalescent COVID-19.

About this clone: The sample holds other DNA sequences that translate to the same CDR3. This chain links TRBV5-1 with TRBJ1-1; tentative D call: TRBD1 (6 bases). The germline V gene encodes CDR1 SGHRS and CDR2 YFSETQ. The V gene lost 4 bases and the J gene lost 2 bases, with 12 bases spanning the gap. CDR3 length: 14 amino acids. The CDR3 DNA is TGCGCCAGCAGCACAGGACAGCTCAACACTGAAGCTTTCTTT. Encoded protein: CASSTGQLNTEAFF. Full variable domain (missing parts from reference TRBV5-1 and TRBJ1-1): KAGVTQTPRYLIKTRGQQVTLSCSPISGHRSVSWYQQTPGQGLQFLFEYFSETQRNKGNFPGRFSGRQFSNSRSEMNVSTLELGDSALYLCASSTGQLNTEAFFGQGTRLTVV.

The chain links TRBV23-1 to TRBJ1-3; tentative D call: TRBD1 (6 bases). TRBV23-1 is known as an ORF, though its function is uncertain. The CDR3 runs to 14 residues. The V and J ends lost 3 bases and 4 bases respectively, with 10 bases between them. CDR3 protein: CASSQGANGNTIYF. The CDR3 DNA sequence: TGCGCCAGCAGTCAGGGGGCTAACGGAAACACCATATATTTT.

The chain is built from TRBV7-9 and TRBJ2-5; D is unclear. The CDR3 spans 15 residues. In germline, CDR1 is SEHNR, CDR2 FQNEAQ (reference sequence). V lost 4 bases and J 4 bases, leaving 16 bases between the germline ends. In DNA, the CDR3 is TGTGCCAGCAGCTCGTCAGGTGGTTTGGGAGAGACCCAGTACTTC. Translation gives CASSSSGGLGETQYF.

There are a few counts of this clone. The chain links TRBV12-3 or TRBV12-4 to TRBJ2-1; 8 bases agree with TRBD1. The CDR3 loop spans 13 amino acids. The junction had 9 bases not matched to a gene; V was cut back by 6 bases and J by 11 bases. The CDR3 protein is CASRGLQGVKQFF. CDR3 DNA sequence: TGTGCCAGCAGGGGGTTACAGGGGGTAAAGCAGTTCTTC.

V and J are TRBV6-1 and TRBJ1-4; TRBD1 matches 9 bases. The CDR3 has 18 amino acids. Losses at the gene ends were 2 bases for V and 8 bases for J; bases not matched to a gene: 15. Germline V gene lookup returns CDR1 MNHNS and CDR2 SASEGT. The CDR3 DNA sequence: TGTGCCAGCAGTGAATTCCTGGGTTCGACAGGGGGTTCGGAAAAACTGTTTTTT. Translating it yields CASSEFLGSTGGSEKLFF.

The chain recombines TRBV19 with TRBJ2-6; tentative D call: TRBD2 (6 bases). Looked up from germline, CDR1 is LNHDA and CDR2 is SQIVND (reference sequence). This CDR3 has 17 residues. V was cut by 4 bases and J by 0 bases, with 13 bases left in between. The CDR3 DNA follows: TGTGCCAGTAGTAAGCGGGTCCTAGGCTCTGGGGCCAACGTCCTGACTTTC. This codes for CASSKRVLGSGANVLTF.

Only a few counts were recorded for this clone. The chain uses TRBV5-1 and TRBJ2-7; the match to TRBD1 covers 7 bases. Germline V CDR1 and CDR2: SGHRS, YFSETQ. Trimming cost V 4 bases and J 2 bases; bases outside gene matches: 6. The CDR3 has 14 residues. The CDR3 reads CASSPGDRPYEQYF. CDR3 nucleotides: TGCGCCAGCAGCCCAGGGGACAGACCCTACGAGCAGTACTTC.

The chain has TRBV18 and TRBJ2-2, with D unclear. Trimming pared 0 bases from V and 0 bases from J, leaving 5 bases between. The germline gives CDR1 KGHSH, CDR2 LQKENI. The CDR3 sequence is 15 residues long. DNA for the CDR3: TGTGCCAGCTCACCACCGTTATCGAACACCGGGGAGCTGTTTTTT. Residues: CASSPPLSNTGELFF.

V gene TRBV28 combines with J gene TRBJ1-2, with D perhaps matching TRBD1 (5 bases). Germline lookup yields CDR1 MDHEN and CDR2 SYDVKM. This CDR3 is 13 amino acids long. Trimming stripped 2 bases from V and 8 bases from J, with 12 bases between. CDR3 residues: CASSLIRAQGYTF. The CDR3 DNA is TGTGCCAGCAGTTTAATCAGGGCCCAGGGCTACACCTTC.